The present T cell receptor (beta chain) was sequenced within a study of blood T cell repertoires in COVID-19. Study context: COVID-19 samples collected from the United States, Italy and Spain covered acute and convalescent phases.

Germline-derived CDR1 and CDR2 are ENHRY and SYGVKD. The CDR3 has 19 residues. The germline V and J ends were trimmed by 3 bases and 2 bases, with 20 bases remaining between them. This clone was counted only a few times. Seattle researchers signed up patients amid active infection and tracked them longitudinally. Authors' data handling: Amplification with reference gene primers provided the estimates of nucleated cell counts. Some clones are missing from TCRdb's copy, which holds only in-frame ones; the method was immunoSEQ multiplex PCR. The V and J calls and the clone size are those of that table, but D and trimming were determined from the DNA. This table holds some 94,000 clones, about 83% found once.

Sequences were obtained from peripheral blood. The chain employs TRBV10-3 and TRBJ1-6, with D tentatively TRBD1 (6 bases). The sequence was obtained from a woman aged 60-75 years with COVID-19, enrolled during active disease. DNA for the CDR3: TGTGCCATCAGTGATCATCGGAACAGGGTATTTACCTATAATTCACCCCTCCACTTT. This sequence encodes CAISDHRNRVFTYNSPLHF.